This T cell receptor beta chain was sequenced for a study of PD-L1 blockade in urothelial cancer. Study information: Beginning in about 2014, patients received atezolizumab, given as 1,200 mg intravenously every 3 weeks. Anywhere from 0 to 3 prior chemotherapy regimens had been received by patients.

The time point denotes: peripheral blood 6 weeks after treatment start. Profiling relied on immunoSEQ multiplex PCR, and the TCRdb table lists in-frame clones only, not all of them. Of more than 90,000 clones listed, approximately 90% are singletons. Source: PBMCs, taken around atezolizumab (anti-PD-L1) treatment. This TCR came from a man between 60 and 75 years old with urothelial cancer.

The CDR3 loop is CASSSIAGLNEQYF. CDR3 coding DNA: TGTGCCAGCAGTTCGATAGCGGGACTGAACGAGCAGTACTTC. The rearrangement links TRBV7-2 to TRBJ2-7; TRBD2 matches 8 bases. The CDR3 is made up of 14 amino acids. With 6 bases clipped from V and 5 bases from J, the junction kept 9 bases outside the gene matches. CDR1 and CDR2 (germline): SGHTA, FQGNSA.